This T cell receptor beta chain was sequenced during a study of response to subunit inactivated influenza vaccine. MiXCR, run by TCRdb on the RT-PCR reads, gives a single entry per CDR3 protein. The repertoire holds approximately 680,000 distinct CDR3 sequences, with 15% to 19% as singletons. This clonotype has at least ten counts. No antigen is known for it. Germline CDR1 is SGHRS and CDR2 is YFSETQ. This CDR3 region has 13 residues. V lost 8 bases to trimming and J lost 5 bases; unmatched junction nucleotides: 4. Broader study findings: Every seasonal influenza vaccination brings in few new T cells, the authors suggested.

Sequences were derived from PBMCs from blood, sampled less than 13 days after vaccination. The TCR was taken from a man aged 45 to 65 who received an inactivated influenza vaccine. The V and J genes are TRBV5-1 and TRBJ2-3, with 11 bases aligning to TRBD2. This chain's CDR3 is CASSGRAKDTQYF. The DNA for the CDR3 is TGCGCCAGTAGCGGGAGGGCCAAAGATACGCAGTATTTT.